This T cell receptor (beta chain) is from a study of blood T cells in healthy people across ages. This clonotype was observed a few times. The antigen is unknown. The draw of peripheral blood yielded approximately 10 milliliters from each donor. CDR1 and CDR2 (germline): LGHDT, YNNKEL (reference sequence). V trimming: 0 bases; J trimming: 4 bases; junction bases outside the gene matches: 13. The CDR3 has 19 residues. Overall study findings and caveats: Not knowing donor CMV status may have confounded expanded clonotype changes.

Combining a sample-barcoded 5' primer with a J-beta primer mix, a second PCR ran for roughly 7 to 12 cycles. Every molecule of cDNA carried a tag from a template-switch adaptor with 12 random nucleotides. TCRdb processed the 5' RACE reads anew with MiXCR; each CDR3 protein has one entry. The repertoire holds 1.5 million to 2 million distinct CDR3 sequences, under 30% seen once, with roughly 8.2% in the top ten. This sequence originates from a woman in her 30s in good health. The V gene is TRBV3-1, the J gene TRBJ1-5; 9 bases are shared with TRBD1. Sequencing was done on a sample of blood. CDR3 coding DNA: TGTGCCAGCAGCCAAGACGTCCGGGGGACAGGGAAAAGGAATCAGCCCCAGCATTTT. Protein sequence: CASSQDVRGTGKRNQPQHF.